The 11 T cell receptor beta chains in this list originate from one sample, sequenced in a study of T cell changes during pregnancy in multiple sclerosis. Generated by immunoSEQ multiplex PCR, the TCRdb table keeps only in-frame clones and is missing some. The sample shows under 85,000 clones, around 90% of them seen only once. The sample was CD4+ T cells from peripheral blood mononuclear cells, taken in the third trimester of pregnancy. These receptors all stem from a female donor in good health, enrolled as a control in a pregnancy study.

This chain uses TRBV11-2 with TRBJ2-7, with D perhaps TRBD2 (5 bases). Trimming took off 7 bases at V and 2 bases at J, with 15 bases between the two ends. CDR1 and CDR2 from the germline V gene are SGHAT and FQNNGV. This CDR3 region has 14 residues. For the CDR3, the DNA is TGTGCCAGCACGTACCCCGGGGAAGCCTACGAGCAGTACTTC. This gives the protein CASTYPGEAYEQYF.

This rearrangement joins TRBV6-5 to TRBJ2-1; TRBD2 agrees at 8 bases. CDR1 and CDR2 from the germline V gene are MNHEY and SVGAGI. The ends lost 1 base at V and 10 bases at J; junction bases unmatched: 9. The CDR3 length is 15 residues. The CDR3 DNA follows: TGTGCCAGCAGTTACTTGGCGGGGGGTCTGGGGGAGCAGTTCTTC. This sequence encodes CASSYLAGGLGEQFF.

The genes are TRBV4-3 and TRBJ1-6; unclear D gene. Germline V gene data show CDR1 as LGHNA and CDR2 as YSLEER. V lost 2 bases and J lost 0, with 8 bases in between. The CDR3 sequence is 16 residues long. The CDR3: CASSQTASSYNSPLHF. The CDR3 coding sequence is TGCGCCAGCAGCCAAACCGCGAGCTCCTATAATTCACCCCTCCACTTT.

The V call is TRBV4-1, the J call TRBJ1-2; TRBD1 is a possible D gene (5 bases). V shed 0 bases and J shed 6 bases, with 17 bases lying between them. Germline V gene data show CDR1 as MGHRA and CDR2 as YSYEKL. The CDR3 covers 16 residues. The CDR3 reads CASSQDPLQGANGYTF. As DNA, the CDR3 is TGCGCCAGCAGCCAAGATCCTTTGCAGGGTGCCAATGGCTACACCTTC.

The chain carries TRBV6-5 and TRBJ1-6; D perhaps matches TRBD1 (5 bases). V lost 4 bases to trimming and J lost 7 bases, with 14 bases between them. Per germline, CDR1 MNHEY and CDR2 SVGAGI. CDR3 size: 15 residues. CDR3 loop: CASSWRQMPNSPLHF. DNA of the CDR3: TGTGCCAGCAGTTGGCGACAGATGCCGAATTCACCCCTCCACTTT.

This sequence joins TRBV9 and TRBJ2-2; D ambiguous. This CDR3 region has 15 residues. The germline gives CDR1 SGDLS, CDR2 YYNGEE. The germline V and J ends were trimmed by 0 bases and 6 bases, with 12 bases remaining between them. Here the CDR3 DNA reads TGTGCCAGCAGCGTAGATCTAGGTGACGCCGGGGAGCTGTTTTTT. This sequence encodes CASSVDLGDAGELFF.

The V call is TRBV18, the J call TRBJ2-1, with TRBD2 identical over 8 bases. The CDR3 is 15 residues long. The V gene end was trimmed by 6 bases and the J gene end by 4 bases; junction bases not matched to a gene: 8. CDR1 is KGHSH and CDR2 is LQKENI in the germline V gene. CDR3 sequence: CASSNSAGGYNEQFF. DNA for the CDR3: TGTGCCAGCTCCAATTCGGCGGGGGGATACAATGAGCAGTTCTTC. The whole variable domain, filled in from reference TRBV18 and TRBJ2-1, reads NAGVMQNPRHLVRRRGQEARLRCSPMKGHSHVYWYRQLPEEGLKFMVYLQKENIIDESGMPKERFSAEFPKEGPSILRIQQVVRGDSAAYFCASSNSAGGYNEQFFGPGTRLTVL.

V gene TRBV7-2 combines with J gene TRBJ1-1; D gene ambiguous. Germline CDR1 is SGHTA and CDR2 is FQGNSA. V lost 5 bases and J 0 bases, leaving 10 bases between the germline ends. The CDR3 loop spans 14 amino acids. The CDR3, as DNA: TGTGCCAGCAGCCCCGAGACACTGAACACTGAAGCTTTCTTT. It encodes CASSPETLNTEAFF. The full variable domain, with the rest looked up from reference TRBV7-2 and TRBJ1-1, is GAGVSQSPSNKVTEKGKDVELRCDPISGHTALYWYRQSLGQGLEFLIYFQGNSAPDKSGLPSDRFSAERTGGSVSTLTIQRTQQEDSAVYLCASSPETLNTEAFFGQGTRLTVV.

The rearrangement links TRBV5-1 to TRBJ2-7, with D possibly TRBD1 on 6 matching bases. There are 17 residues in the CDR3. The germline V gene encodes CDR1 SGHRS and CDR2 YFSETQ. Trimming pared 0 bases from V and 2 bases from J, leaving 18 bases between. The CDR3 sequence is CASSLEGRGNGTYEQYF. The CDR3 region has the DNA TGCGCCAGCAGCTTGGAAGGCAGGGGAAACGGGACCTACGAGCAGTACTTC.

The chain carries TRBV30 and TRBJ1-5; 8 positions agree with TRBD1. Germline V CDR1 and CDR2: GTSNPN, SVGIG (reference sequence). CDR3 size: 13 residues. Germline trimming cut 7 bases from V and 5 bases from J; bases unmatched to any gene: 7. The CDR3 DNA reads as TGTGCCTACAACAGGGGGTCGGATCAGCCCCAGCATTTT. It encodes CAYNRGSDQPQHF.

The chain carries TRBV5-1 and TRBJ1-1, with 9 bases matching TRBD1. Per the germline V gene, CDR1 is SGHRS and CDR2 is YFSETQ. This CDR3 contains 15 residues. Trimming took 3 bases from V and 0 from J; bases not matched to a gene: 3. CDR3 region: CASSSTGGVNTEAFF. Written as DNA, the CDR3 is TGCGCCAGCAGCTCGACAGGGGGGGTGAACACTGAAGCTTTCTTT. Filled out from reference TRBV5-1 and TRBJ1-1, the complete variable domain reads KAGVTQTPRYLIKTRGQQVTLSCSPISGHRSVSWYQQTPGQGLQFLFEYFSETQRNKGNFPGRFSGRQFSNSRSEMNVSTLELGDSALYLCASSSTGGVNTEAFFGQGTRLTVV.